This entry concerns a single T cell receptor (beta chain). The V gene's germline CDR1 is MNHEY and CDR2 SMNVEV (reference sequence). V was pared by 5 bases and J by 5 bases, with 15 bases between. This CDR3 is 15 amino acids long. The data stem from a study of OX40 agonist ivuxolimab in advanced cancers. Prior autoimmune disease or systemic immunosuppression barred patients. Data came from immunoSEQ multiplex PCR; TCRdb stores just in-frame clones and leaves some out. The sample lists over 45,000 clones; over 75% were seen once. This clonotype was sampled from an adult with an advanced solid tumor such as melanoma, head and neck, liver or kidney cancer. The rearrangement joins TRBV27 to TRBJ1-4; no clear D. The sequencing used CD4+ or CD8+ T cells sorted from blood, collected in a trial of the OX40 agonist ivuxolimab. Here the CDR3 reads CASSLGRSFNEKLFF. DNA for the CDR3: TGTGCCAGCAGTCTAGGACGGTCGTTCAATGAAAAACTGTTTTTT.